This TCR beta chain stems from a study of cytomegalovirus exposure and HLA in healthy donors. Germline V gene lookup returns CDR1 SGHRS and CDR2 YFSETQ. V was pared by 8 bases and J by 3 bases, with 15 bases between. The CDR3 is made up of 14 amino acids. A word on this clone: Its antigen is unidentified.

Whole-study results and caveats: High specificity and sensitivity for cytomegalovirus status were reported for the classifier. Available immune exposure information covered CMV serostatus only. Cytomegalovirus-associated TCR beta chains were listed, numbering around 150.

Use of 60 Vbeta and 13 Jbeta primers characterized the PCR. Sequencing was performed with immunoSEQ multiplex PCR; in TCRdb, only in-frame clones are kept and a portion is missing. The sample includes 140,000 to 150,000 clones, roughly three quarters of them seen just once. The genes are TRBV5-1 and TRBJ2-1; D might be TRBD1 (5 bases). Material for sequencing was PBMCs. The source is a woman aged 40 to 50 in good health and CMV-seronegative. The CDR3 sequence is CASTSGAIYNEQFF. The DNA for the CDR3 is TGCGCCAGTACCTCTGGGGCGATCTACAATGAGCAGTTCTTC.